These 24 T cell receptor beta chains were all obtained from the same sample, sequenced in a study of blood T cells in healthy people across ages. The second PCR ran about 7 to 12 cycles with a sample-barcoded 5' primer and J-beta primers. TCRdb called the 5' RACE reads again in MiXCR, with one record for every CDR3 protein. The repertoire has about 830,000 distinct CDR3 sequences, 55% to 75% of them found once; the top ten carry 20% to 25%. Sequencing was carried out using blood. The origin of the receptors is a man aged 30-40 years in good health.

V gene TRBV24-1 combines with J gene TRBJ2-2; the D gene is possibly TRBD1 (6 bases). This CDR3 spans 15 amino acids. Germline V lookup: CDR1 KGHDR, CDR2 SFDVKD. V shed 2 bases and J shed 3 bases, with 9 bases lying between them. CDR3 amino acids: CATSDYYRDTGELFF. The CDR3 coding sequence is TGTGCCACCAGTGATTATTACAGGGACACCGGGGAGCTGTTTTTT.

The CDR3 bases are TGCGCCAGCAGGGGACAGCCCGACCCGGGGTACGAGCAGTACTTC. Translated, it gives CASRGQPDPGYEQYF. V gene TRBV5-1 combines with J gene TRBJ2-7; 7 bases line up with TRBD1. Germline-derived CDR1 and CDR2 are SGHRS and YFSETQ. The V segment lost 5 bases and the J segment 4 bases; nucleotides outside the gene matches: 12. This CDR3 contains 15 residues. The full variable domain, with the rest looked up from reference TRBV5-1 and TRBJ2-7, is KAGVTQTPRYLIKTRGQQVTLSCSPISGHRSVSWYQQTPGQGLQFLFEYFSETQRNKGNFPGRFSGRQFSNSRSEMNVSTLELGDSALYLCASRGQPDPGYEQYFGPGTRLTVT.

This clonotype was seen only a few times. This sequence joins TRBV4-3 and TRBJ1-2; maybe TRBD1 (5 bases). This CDR3 is built from 15 residues. Trimming took off 1 base at V and 8 bases at J, with 17 bases between the two ends. Germline lookup yields CDR1 LGHNA and CDR2 YSLEER. The DNA for the CDR3 is TGCGCCAGCAGCCAAGTAGGTGCGGGGCGGCGAGGCTACACCTTC. Its translation: CASSQVGAGRRGYTF.

Concerning this clonotype itself: Germline is not matched at one junction end, which may reflect a read error. The chain links TRBV19 to TRBJ2-1; the D gene could be TRBD1 or TRBD2 (5 bases each). From germline, CDR1 is LNHDA and CDR2 SQIVND (reference sequence). The CDR3 runs 15 residues. The CDR3 sequence: CASSIQGPSYSEQFF. CDR3 nucleotide sequence: TGTGCCAGTAGTATACAGGGACCCTCCTACAGTGAGCAGTTCTTC.

The rearrangement joins TRBV5-5 to TRBJ2-7, with D unclear. The germline V gene has CDR1 SGHKS and CDR2 YYEKEE (reference sequence). The CDR3 has 11 residues. V lost 5 bases to trimming and J lost 6 bases, with 9 bases between them. CDR3 DNA: TGTGCCAGCAGTCAAACGCTCGAGCAGTACTTC. This gives the protein CASSQTLEQYF.

The chain joins TRBV4-3 to TRBJ1-2; D gene unclear. The CDR3 extends over 13 amino acids. Germline values: CDR1 LGHNA, CDR2 YSLEER. V gave up 0 bases and J gave up 2 bases, with 4 bases separating them. CDR3 bases: TGCGCCAGCAGCCAAGACACAAACTATGGCTACACCTTC. Residues: CASSQDTNYGYTF.

This chain uses TRBV28 with TRBJ2-7; 10 nucleotides agree with TRBD1. CDR1 is MDHEN, CDR2 SYDVKM, per germline. This CDR3 spans 15 amino acids. V was pared by 2 bases and J by 6 bases, with 7 bases of the junction left unmatched. The CDR3 DNA reads TGTGCCAGCAGTTTACCCGGGGACAGGGGAAGCGAGCAGTACTTC. It encodes CASSLPGDRGSEQYF.

The sample holds a few counts of this clonotype. The rearrangement joins TRBV6-1 to TRBJ1-6; D gene ambiguous. This CDR3 is 14 amino acids long. Deletions cut 1 base from V and 10 bases from J, with 11 bases between. CDR1 and CDR2 (germline): MNHNS, SASEGT. CDR3 DNA sequence: TGTGCCAGCAGTGAAGTGGGGTTCCGATCACCCCTCCACTTT. Protein sequence: CASSEVGFRSPLHF.

The rearrangement links TRBV20-1 to TRBJ1-1; no clear D. Germline V gene data show CDR1 as DFQATT and CDR2 as SNEGSKA (reference sequence). There are 17 residues in the CDR3. Trimming shortened V by 0 bases and J by 1 base, and 18 bases separated the two germline ends. The chain's CDR3 is CSARDIGLTERNTEAFF. DNA of the CDR3: TGCAGTGCTAGAGATATCGGGTTAACAGAGAGGAACACTGAAGCTTTCTTT.

The CDR3: CASKDRLITEAFF. For the CDR3, the DNA is TGTGCCAGCAAGGACAGGCTCATCACTGAAGCTTTCTTT. This rearrangement joins TRBV25-1 to TRBJ1-1, with 7 bases matching TRBD1. CDR1 is MGHDK, CDR2 SYGVNS, per germline. Trimming removed 7 bases from V and 4 bases from J; junction bases left unmatched: 6. The CDR3 consists of 13 residues. Filled out from reference TRBV25-1 and TRBJ1-1, the complete variable domain reads EADIYQTPRYLVIGTGKKITLECSQTMGHDKMYWYQQDPGMELHLIHYSYGVNSTEKGDLSSESTVSRIRTEHFPLTLESARPSHTSQYLCASKDRLITEAFFGQGTRLTVV.

This chain joins TRBV27 and TRBJ2-7, with 8 positions matching TRBD2. Germline values: CDR1 MNHEY, CDR2 SMNVEV (reference sequence). With 3 bases clipped from V and 2 bases from J, the junction kept 6 bases outside the gene matches. The CDR3 is made up of 15 amino acids. In DNA, the CDR3 is TGTGCCAGCAGTTTCGGCCCGGGGGGGGCCTACGAGCAGTACTTC. This sequence encodes CASSFGPGGAYEQYF.

This sequence joins TRBV7-2 and TRBJ2-7, with D possibly TRBD2 on 5 matching bases. This CDR3 region has 14 residues. V was shortened by 1 base and J by 3 bases, with 10 bases between the two germline ends. Looked up from germline, CDR1 is SGHTA and CDR2 is FQGNSA. Here the CDR3 reads CASSLVTGIYEQYF. The CDR3, as DNA: TGTGCCAGCAGCTTAGTTACCGGGATCTACGAGCAGTACTTC.

J is TRBJ2-1 and V is TRBV20-1; D is unclear. Trimming stripped 4 bases from V and 0 bases from J, with 16 bases between. Germline V gene data show CDR1 as DFQATT and CDR2 as SNEGSKA (reference sequence). This CDR3 is built from 16 residues. The CDR3 sequence is CSATPIGRNSYNEQFF. DNA of the CDR3: TGCAGTGCTACCCCAATTGGGCGAAACTCCTACAATGAGCAGTTCTTC.

The rearrangement links TRBV27 to TRBJ2-7; tentative D call: TRBD1 (5 bases). The CDR3 is 14 residues long. V dropped 3 bases and J dropped 3 bases, with 12 bases sitting between them. Germline-derived CDR1 and CDR2 are MNHEY and SMNVEV (reference sequence). The DNA of the CDR3 is TGTGCCAGCAGTTTGGCACAGGACAACTACGAGCAGTACTTC. Translated, it gives CASSLAQDNYEQYF.

This clonotype was seen just once. This sequence joins TRBV12-3 or TRBV12-4 and TRBJ2-1, with D perhaps assigned TRBD1 or TRBD2 (5 bases each). CDR3 length equals 17 residues. The ends were cut back, 1 base at V and 0 bases at J, with 13 bases in the middle. CDR3 in amino acids: CASSLEGTERSYNEQFF. In DNA form, the CDR3 reads TGTGCCAGCAGTTTAGAGGGGACGGAACGCTCCTACAATGAGCAGTTCTTC.

The chain uses TRBV12-3 or TRBV12-4 and TRBJ2-3; D is perhaps TRBD2 (6 bases). The CDR3 contains 12 residues. The ends were cut back, 10 bases at V and 5 bases at J, with 13 bases in the middle. This chain's CDR3 is CATAGLEDTQYF. In DNA, the CDR3 is TGTGCCACCGCGGGACTTGAAGATACGCAGTATTTT.

The chain combines TRBV7-2 with TRBJ2-7; tentatively, D is TRBD2 (6 bases). The CDR3 has 15 amino acids. Germline CDR1 is SGHTA and CDR2 is FQGNSA. V shed 4 bases and J shed 2 bases, with 15 bases lying between them. The CDR3: CASSSTGGGTYEQYF. Written as DNA, the CDR3 is TGTGCCAGCAGCTCCACCGGTGGAGGGACCTACGAGCAGTACTTC.

V usage is TRBV20-1 and J usage is TRBJ2-4; 9 bases map to TRBD1. The J call may not be correct, given that the DNA end is closer to TRBJ2-7. The CDR3 spans 15 residues. From germline, CDR1 is DFQATT and CDR2 SNEGSKA (reference sequence). Here the CDR3 reads CSAKNPGTGSYEQYF. DNA of the CDR3: TGCAGTGCCAAGAACCCCGGGACAGGGAGCTACGAGCAGTACTTC.

In its sample, this clonotype was seen a few times. The V gene is TRBV6-5, the J gene TRBJ1-2; no clear D gene. CDR1 is MNHEY, CDR2 SVGAGI, per germline. Between the trimmed V and J ends, which lost 2 bases and 4 bases, there was a span of 11 bases. The CDR3 runs to 14 residues. The CDR3 nucleotides are TGTGCCAGCAGTTACGGTCGCCAGGTCTATGGCTACACCTTC. Translating it yields CASSYGRQVYGYTF.

The J gene is TRBJ2-1, the V gene TRBV4-2; 15 bases match TRBD2. The CDR3 is 19 amino acids. The V gene's germline CDR1 is LGHNA and CDR2 YNFKEQ. V dropped 4 bases and J dropped 0; count of bases not matched to a gene: 7. CDR3 coding DNA: TGTGCCAGCAGCCCCGGGACTAGCGGGGGGCCCCGCTCCTACAATGAGCAGTTCTTC. Translated, it gives CASSPGTSGGPRSYNEQFF.

The genes are TRBV5-1 and TRBJ2-7; perhaps TRBD2 as D (6 bases). The V end lost 4 bases, the J end lost 2 bases, and 13 bases lay between the germline ends. The CDR3 covers 14 residues. Germline V gene data show CDR1 as SGHRS and CDR2 as YFSETQ. The CDR3 sequence is CASSTAGPTYEQYF. The CDR3 coding sequence is TGCGCCAGCAGCACGGCGGGGCCTACCTACGAGCAGTACTTC.

The V gene is TRBV7-2, the J gene TRBJ2-5; D remains unclear. CDR1 SGHTA and CDR2 FQGNSA come from the germline V gene. The CDR3 consists of 14 residues. Trimming stripped 5 bases from V and 2 bases from J, with 12 bases between. CDR3 DNA: TGTGCCAGCAGCCTTGGCCTTGCGCAAGAGACCCAGTACTTC. Protein: CASSLGLAQETQYF.

The rearrangement joins TRBV4-1 to TRBJ2-5; a weak D match, TRBD2 (5 bases). The DNA end lines up better with TRBJ2-7; the J call may be wrong. This CDR3 contains 16 residues. The germline V gene encodes CDR1 MGHRA and CDR2 YSYEKL. The CDR3 nucleotides are TGCGCCAGCAGCCGGACTGTGGGAGTTGGCTCCTACGAGCAGTACTTC. Its translation: CASSRTVGVGSYEQYF.

The gene calls are TRBV12-3 or TRBV12-4 and TRBJ1-5; D call uncertain. The V and J ends lost 3 bases and 5 bases respectively, with 11 bases between them. The CDR3 extends over 14 amino acids. DNA for the CDR3: TGTGCCAGCAGTTTTGGGGAGCCGCATCAGCCCCAGCATTTT. Translated: CASSFGEPHQPQHF.